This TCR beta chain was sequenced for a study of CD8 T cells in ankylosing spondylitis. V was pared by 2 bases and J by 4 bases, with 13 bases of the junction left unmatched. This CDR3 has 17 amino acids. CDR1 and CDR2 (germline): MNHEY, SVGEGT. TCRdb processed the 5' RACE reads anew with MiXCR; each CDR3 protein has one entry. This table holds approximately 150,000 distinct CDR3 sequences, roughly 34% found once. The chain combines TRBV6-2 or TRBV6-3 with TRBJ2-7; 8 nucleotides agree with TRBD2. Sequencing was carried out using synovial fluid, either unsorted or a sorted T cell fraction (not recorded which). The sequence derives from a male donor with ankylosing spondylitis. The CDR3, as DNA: TGTGCCAGCAGTTACAGCCGGGAGGGGAGACCGATTTACGAGCAGTACTTC. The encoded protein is CASSYSREGRPIYEQYF.